What follows are 12 T cell receptor beta chains derived from one specimen sequenced in a study of Tregs in tolerant kidney transplant recipients. Generated by immunoSEQ multiplex PCR, the TCRdb table keeps only in-frame clones and is missing some. The table includes 98,000 or so clones, roughly 89% detected once. Sample: CD4+ T cells from blood, taken before the transplant. The source is a human donor who received a combined kidney and bone marrow transplant.

The chain combines TRBV28 with TRBJ1-5, with D possibly TRBD1 on 6 matching bases. Germline loops: CDR1 MDHEN, CDR2 SYDVKM. Trimming took 6 bases from V and 0 from J, leaving 9 bases between them. This CDR3 has 14 amino acids. CDR3 protein: CASRRGGSNQPQHF. The CDR3 nucleotides read TGTGCCAGCAGGAGAGGGGGTAGCAATCAGCCCCAGCATTTT.

The gene calls are TRBV19 and TRBJ1-1; D not certain. Germline-derived CDR1 and CDR2 are LNHDA and SQIVND (reference sequence). V dropped 10 bases and J dropped 5 bases, with 8 bases sitting between them. This CDR3 has 10 residues. CDR3 protein: CATATTEAFF. For the CDR3, the DNA is TGTGCCACGGCGACAACTGAAGCTTTCTTT.

CDR3 sequence (DNA): TGTGCCAGCAGCTTGACAGGGAATAGCAATCAGCCCCAGCATTTT. It yields the protein CASSLTGNSNQPQHF. The chain carries TRBV7-2 and TRBJ1-5, with TRBD1 identical over 7 bases. The CDR3 totals 15 residues. Per germline, CDR1 SGHTA and CDR2 FQGNSA. The junction had 2 bases not matched to a gene; V was cut back by 3 bases and J by 0 bases.

CDR3 residues: CASSLEGQYYNEQFF. In DNA form, the CDR3 reads TGCGCCAGCAGCTTGGAGGGACAGTACTACAATGAGCAGTTCTTC. This chain joins TRBV5-1 and TRBJ2-1; 7 bases line up with TRBD1. Germline-derived CDR1 and CDR2 are SGHRS and YFSETQ. V trimming: 0 bases; J trimming: 3 bases; junction bases outside the gene matches: 3. The length of the CDR3 is 15 residues.

This clone has a single count. The rearrangement joins TRBV30 to TRBJ2-5, with 13 bases identical to TRBD2. V lost 6 bases and J lost 9; bases outside the gene matches: 13. Germline V gives CDR1 GTSNPN, CDR2 SVGIG (reference sequence). This CDR3 region has 15 residues. The CDR3 is CACWTSGSRVMAQYF. The CDR3 DNA is TGTGCCTGTTGGACTAGCGGGAGTCGGGTAATGGCCCAGTACTTC. The full variable domain, in which reference TRBV30 and TRBJ2-5 provide the parts outside the CDR3, is SQTIHQWPATLVQPVGSPLSLECTVEGTSNPNLYWYRQAAGRGLQLLFYSVGIGQISSEVPQNLSASRPQDRQFILSSKKLLLSDSGFYLCACWTSGSRVMAQYFGPGTRLLVL.

The chain combines TRBV14 with TRBJ2-5; D may be TRBD2 (5 bases). V was clipped by 4 bases and J by 5 bases, with 17 bases between them. Germline V gives CDR1 SGHDN, CDR2 FVKESK. The length of the CDR3 is 15 residues. CDR3 sequence (DNA): TGTGCCAGCAGCCCATGGTGGGAGAAGGATGAGACCCAGTACTTC. Its translation is CASSPWWEKDETQYF.

V and J are TRBV6-5 and TRBJ1-5, with 7 bases matching TRBD1. V was clipped by 8 bases and J by 3 bases; unmatched bases: 4. Germline assignment: CDR1 MNHEY and CDR2 SVGAGI. The CDR3 length is 13 residues. This CDR3 is CASADRDNQPQHF. The CDR3 DNA follows: TGTGCCAGCGCCGACAGGGACAATCAGCCCCAGCATTTT.

The chain joins TRBV6-1 to TRBJ2-7; 8 bases map to TRBD1. Germline values: CDR1 MNHNS, CDR2 SASEGT. V dropped 3 bases and J dropped 2; count of bases not matched to a gene: 3. The CDR3 sequence is 14 residues long. CDR3 loop: CASSDEDRAYEQYF. CDR3 coding DNA: TGTGCCAGCAGTGATGAGGACAGGGCCTACGAGCAGTACTTC.

The V gene is TRBV4-1, the J gene TRBJ2-7; weak D call: TRBD1 (6 bases). This CDR3 is 13 amino acids long. V was cut by 4 bases and J by 3 bases, with 10 bases left in between. Germline V lookup: CDR1 MGHRA, CDR2 YSYEKL. The CDR3 is CASSLGAHYEQYF. CDR3 bases: TGCGCCAGCAGCCTGGGGGCCCACTACGAGCAGTACTTC.

J is TRBJ1-1 and V is TRBV19; TRBD1 is a possible D gene (5 bases). There are 14 residues in the CDR3. Germline assignment: CDR1 LNHDA and CDR2 SQIVND (reference sequence). V was trimmed by 1 base and J by 3 bases, leaving 9 bases between them. CDR3 DNA sequence: TGTGCCAGTAGTATAGCCAGGGTGGACACTGAAGCTTTCTTT. Its translation: CASSIARVDTEAFF.

The J gene is TRBJ2-1, the V gene TRBV5-5; 9 positions match TRBD1. Unmatched junction bases numbered 5, after V lost 4 bases and J lost 0 bases. The V gene's germline CDR1 is SGHKS and CDR2 YYEKEE (reference sequence). This CDR3 spans 16 amino acids. The CDR3 DNA reads TGTGCCAGCAGCCCGAGGGGACAGGGCTCCTACAATGAGCAGTTCTTC. Translation gives CASSPRGQGSYNEQFF.

The chain is built from TRBV10-3 and TRBJ2-2; D is possibly TRBD1 (6 bases). This CDR3 spans 16 amino acids. V dropped 5 bases and J dropped 3 bases, with 16 bases sitting between them. Germline V lookup: CDR1 ENHRY, CDR2 SYGVKD. CDR3 DNA: TGTGCCATCAGTTCGGGTCAAGGGGGACACACCGGGGAGCTGTTTTTT. Translated, it gives CAISSGQGGHTGELFF.